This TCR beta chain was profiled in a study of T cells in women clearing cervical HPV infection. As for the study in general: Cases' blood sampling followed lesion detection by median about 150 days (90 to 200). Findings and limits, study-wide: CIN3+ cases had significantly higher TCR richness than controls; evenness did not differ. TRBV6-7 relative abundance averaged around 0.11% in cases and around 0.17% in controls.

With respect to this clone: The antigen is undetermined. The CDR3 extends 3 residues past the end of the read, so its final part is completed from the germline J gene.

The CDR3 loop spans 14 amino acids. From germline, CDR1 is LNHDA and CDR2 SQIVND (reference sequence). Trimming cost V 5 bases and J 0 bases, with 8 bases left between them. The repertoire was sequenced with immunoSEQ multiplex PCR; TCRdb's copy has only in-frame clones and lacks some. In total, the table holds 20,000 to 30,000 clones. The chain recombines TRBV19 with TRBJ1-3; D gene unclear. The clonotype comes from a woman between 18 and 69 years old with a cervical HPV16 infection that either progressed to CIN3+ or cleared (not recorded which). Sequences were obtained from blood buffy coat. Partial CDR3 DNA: TGTGCCAGTAGTCCCCAGAGCTCTGGAAACACC. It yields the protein CASSPQSSGNT. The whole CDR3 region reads CASSPQSSGNTIYF.